This is a list of T cell receptor beta chains from one sample in a study of PD-L1 blockade in urothelial cancer. Profiling relied on immunoSEQ multiplex PCR, and the TCRdb table lists in-frame clones only, not all of them. The sample contains about 35,000 clones, approximately 80% of which appear only once. This material consisted of PBMCs, taken around atezolizumab (anti-PD-L1) treatment. These receptors were obtained from a man aged 55 to 70 with urothelial cancer. The conserved cysteine and the conserved F or W are not part of the CDR3 here.

>TRBV28|TRBJ2-5
ASSPGGVGRPETQY
>TRBV9|TRBJ2-3
ASSARGSGLGYFADTQY
>TRBV5-1|TRBJ2-5
ASSPGTGSRETQY
>TRBV7-9|TRBJ2-2
ASSLFSNTGELF
>TRBV7-9|TRBJ2-3
ASSSSTTGARTDTQY
>TRBV28|TRBJ2-7
ASSVGQFSSYEQY
>TRBV4-1|TRBJ2-2
ASSHGQNTGELF
>TRBV30|TRBJ1-1
AWSVQGNTEAF
>TRBV6-5|TRBJ1-4
ASRGTNNEKLF
>TRBV11-2|TRBJ2-1
ASSLDTYNEQF
>TRBV7-2|TRBJ1-3
ASSLQGNTIY
>TRBV11-1|TRBJ2-5
ASSLGLAGGQETQY
>TRBV7-9|TRBJ2-3
ASSRSGGPLGTDTQY
>TRBV28|TRBJ2-7
ASLLFRTSGVTASYEQY
>TRBV6-5|TRBJ1-2
ASTINRASYGYT
>TRBV2|TRBJ1-6
ASSAPSELSPLH
>TRBV7-2|TRBJ2-1
ASSLSSGGANEQF
>TRBV5-1|TRBJ1-1
ASSPSPGGNTEAF
>TRBV4-2|TRBJ1-5
ASSPYAGDNSNQPQH
>TRBV18|TRBJ1-2
ASSPGEFQGYT
>TRBV28|TRBJ1-2
ASSFSWTGTNGYT
>TRBV9|TRBJ2-7
ASSVTGTRGDEQY
>TRBV6-7|TRBJ1-6
ASSYAGIHYNSPLH
>TRBV5-5|TRBJ2-5
ASSRGTSGETQY
>TRBV7-2|TRBJ1-4
ASSPHTATNEKLF
>TRBV7-8|TRBJ2-3
ASSLNRDRGGLAQY
>TRBV28|TRBJ1-1
ACGGWNTEAF
>TRBV19|TRBJ2-7
ASSRTGPSYEQY
>TRBV30|TRBJ2-7
AWSGVLAGNYEQY
>TRBV28|TRBJ1-5
ASSRDRDRVYQPQH
>TRBV7-9|TRBJ2-2
ASSSIRRDRGTGELF
>TRBV11-3|TRBJ2-2
ASSKRTVSNTGELF
>TRBV19|TRBJ2-7
ASSIVYGGAWEQY
>TRBV15|TRBJ2-2
ATKSGTTAGELF
>TRBV28|TRBJ2-7
ASSPPGTGTYEQY
>TRBV15|TRBJ2-7
ATSRDRSEQY
>TRBV6-5|TRBJ1-2
ASSGGGVRGYT
>TRBV7-3|TRBJ2-2
ASSLRDTGELF
>TRBV5-8|TRBJ2-3
ASSIWRDTQY
>TRBV19|TRBJ1-5
ASLGGRYSNQPQH
>TRBV6-5|TRBJ2-3
ASSLRGDTQY
>TRBV28|TRBJ1-3
ASTVQGTGNTIY
>TRBV7-2|TRBJ2-1
ASSLDRTAYNEQF
>TRBV6-1|TRBJ2-2
ASSEEGDSNTGELF
>TRBV5-1|TRBJ2-3
ASSLERGVSTDTQY
>TRBV5-6|TRBJ2-3
ASSPMTSTDTQY
>TRBV18|TRBJ1-5
ASSPYDSKGQPQH